The rows below give T cell receptor beta chains drawn from one sample of a study of T cell responses to AZD1222 COVID-19 vaccine. Profiling relied on immunoSEQ multiplex PCR, and the TCRdb table lists in-frame clones only, not all of them. In the table there are some 130,000 clones, over 85% of which are singletons. The material was peripheral blood, obtained on day 0 of AZD1222 vaccination. The receptors stem from an adult in good health. Each CDR3 is given with its conserved first and last residue. A D gene is named only where the DNA matches it firmly. A row's size may be missing; if present it is once, few, many or a size class.

clone_size	v_call	j_call	d_call	cdr3_aa	cdr3_nt
once	TRBV4-1	TRBJ1-6	.	CASSQEGAANSPLHF	TGCGCCAGCAGCCAAGAGGGGGCAGCTAATTCACCCCTCCACTTT
.	TRBV29-1	TRBJ1-3	.	CSVDRGNTIYF	TGCAGCGTTGATAGGGGAAACACCATATATTTT
.	TRBV18	TRBJ2-7	.	CASSPGLFYYEQYF	TGTGCCAGCTCACCGGGTCTCTTTTATTACGAGCAGTACTTC
.	TRBV30	TRBJ2-3	.	CAWSGGSADTQYF	TGTGCCTGGAGCGGGGGTAGCGCAGATACGCAGTATTTT
.	TRBV7-3	TRBJ1-1	.	CASRKGPAGTEAFF	TGTGCCAGCAGAAAGGGACCGGCGGGGACTGAAGCTTTCTTT
.	TRBV9	TRBJ1-1	.	CASSRTSLTEAFF	TGTGCCAGCAGCCGGACCTCCCTCACTGAAGCTTTCTTT
.	TRBV15	TRBJ1-1	TRBD1	CATRTGRNTEAFF	TGTGCCACCCGGACAGGGAGGAACACTGAAGCTTTCTTT
.	TRBV2	TRBJ1-2	.	CASRDPAYGYTF	TGTGCCAGCAGGGACCCGGCCTATGGCTACACCTTC
.	TRBV12-3/TRBV12-4	TRBJ2-7	.	CASGSTTYEQYF	TGTGCCAGCGGAAGTACGACCTACGAGCAGTACTTC
.	TRBV5-1	TRBJ2-7	.	CASSLAMTVSYEQYF	TGCGCCAGCAGCTTGGCAATGACAGTCTCCTACGAGCAGTACTTC
.	TRBV27	TRBJ1-4	.	CASSSRRDNNEKLFF	TGTGCCAGCAGTAGCCGGAGGGACAATAATGAAAAACTGTTTTTT
.	TRBV21-1	TRBJ2-1	.	CATPHGASGTPRPYNEQFF	TGTGCCACCCCCCACGGGGCTAGCGGGACCCCTAGGCCTTACAATGAGCAGTTCTTC
.	TRBV15	TRBJ2-3	TRBD2	CATSRGLLAGGSADTQYF	TGTGCCACCAGCAGGGGGCTATTAGCGGGAGGGTCTGCAGATACGCAGTATTTT
.	TRBV3-1/TRBV3-2	TRBJ2-5	.	CASSPRPGRYQETQYF	TGTGCCAGCAGCCCACGCCCCGGGCGGTACCAAGAGACCCAGTACTTC
.	TRBV3-1/TRBV3-2	TRBJ1-3	TRBD1	CASSPINGQGFSGNTIYF	TGTGCCAGCAGTCCAATCAACGGACAGGGGTTTTCTGGAAACACCATATATTTT
.	TRBV2	TRBJ2-7	.	CASSPEYSYEQYF	TGTGCCAGCAGCCCAGAATACTCCTACGAGCAGTACTTC
.	TRBV19	TRBJ2-2	.	CASSNRIMNTGELFF	TGTGCCAGTAGTAACAGGATCATGAACACCGGGGAGCTGTTTTTT
.	TRBV12-3/TRBV12-4	TRBJ1-2	.	CASSRNYGYTF	TGTGCCAGCAGTCGAAACTATGGCTACACCTTC
.	TRBV10-3	TRBJ2-3	TRBD2	CATSTSGSVGTDTQYF	TGTGCCACCTCTACTAGCGGGAGCGTCGGCACAGATACGCAGTATTTT
.	TRBV7-9	TRBJ2-5	.	CASSFQGKETQYF	TGTGCCAGCAGCTTCCAGGGTAAAGAGACCCAGTACTTC
.	TRBV19	TRBJ1-4	TRBD1	CASSIGQGLEKLFF	TGTGCCAGTAGTATAGGACAGGGCTTGGAAAAACTGTTTTTT
.	TRBV6-5	TRBJ1-2	.	CASSLGARLYGYTF	TGTGCCAGCAGTTTGGGAGCGAGGCTCTATGGCTACACCTTC
.	TRBV4-1	TRBJ2-3	.	CATRTDTQYF	TGCGCCACCAGAACAGATACGCAGTATTTT